The 23 T cell receptor beta chains in this list originate from one sample, sequenced in a study of blood T cell repertoires in COVID-19. Clones were read by immunoSEQ multiplex PCR, and TCRdb kept only the in-frame ones, dropping some. This sample carries approximately 250,000 clones, approximately 88% of them seen once, and the ten largest clones take roughly 1.2%. The material sequenced was PBMCs or T cells enriched from blood (not recorded which). Receptors were obtained from a woman aged 40 to 50 with acute COVID-19.

The CDR3 DNA reads as TGTGCCAGCAGCTCGGACAGGGGGCATGAAAAACTGTTTTTT. This sequence encodes CASSSDRGHEKLFF. This rearrangement joins TRBV2 to TRBJ1-4; TRBD1 aligns across 11 bases. J lost 6 bases, V lost 6 bases, and 3 bases had no gene match. The CDR3 consists of 14 residues. Per germline, CDR1 SNHLY and CDR2 FYNNEI.

The V gene is TRBV6-5, the J gene TRBJ2-7; a weak D match, TRBD2 (6 bases). V lost 7 bases to trimming and J lost 3 bases, with 13 bases between them. This CDR3 spans 13 amino acids. Germline V gene lookup returns CDR1 MNHEY and CDR2 SVGAGI. The CDR3 loop reads CASIEDGGYEQYF. Written as DNA, the CDR3 is TGTGCCAGCATCGAGGACGGGGGCTACGAGCAGTACTTC.

This clone was seen only a few times. The chain is built from TRBV7-3 and TRBJ2-1, with 9 bases lining up with TRBD2. V shed 2 bases, J shed 3 bases, and the junction held 2 bases outside the gene matches. Germline V CDR1 and CDR2: SGHTA, FQGTGA. The CDR3 extends over 15 amino acids. The CDR3 nucleotides are TGTGCCAGCAGCTTAGTGACTAGCGGCTACAATGAGCAGTTCTTC. It yields the protein CASSLVTSGYNEQFF.

The rearrangement joins TRBV19 to TRBJ2-5; possible D gene TRBD2, 6 bases. The CDR3 spans 15 residues. Germline CDR1 reads LNHDA; CDR2 reads SQIVND (reference sequence). Trimming took 1 base from V and 2 from J, leaving 11 bases between them. This CDR3 reads CASSIVAGRQETQYF. CDR3 sequence (DNA): TGTGCCAGTAGTATAGTTGCAGGGAGGCAAGAGACCCAGTACTTC.

The chain has TRBV13 and TRBJ2-7; TRBD2 matches 12 bases. Germline CDR1 PRHDT, CDR2 FYEKMQ (reference sequence). Trimming at V came to 6 bases and at J to 3 bases, leaving 3 bases not matched to a gene. CDR3 length equals 14 residues. Here the CDR3 reads CASSSGLAGYEQYF. The CDR3 DNA is TGTGCCAGCAGTTCGGGACTAGCGGGCTACGAGCAGTACTTC.

The V call is TRBV11-1, the J call TRBJ2-2; 11 bases are shared with TRBD1. Per germline, CDR1 SGHAT and CDR2 FQDESV (reference sequence). There are 16 residues in the CDR3. V shed 2 bases, J shed 4 bases, and the junction held 3 bases outside the gene matches. The CDR3 DNA is TGTGCCAGCAGCTTATTTGGGACAGGGGGCACCGGGGAGCTGTTTTTT. Protein sequence: CASSLFGTGGTGELFF.

This rearrangement joins TRBV30 to TRBJ1-1; 8 positions match TRBD1. V dropped 0 bases and J dropped 4; count of bases not matched to a gene: 1. Germline values: CDR1 GTSNPN, CDR2 SVGIG (reference sequence). The CDR3 loop spans 13 amino acids. CDR3 coding DNA: TGTGCCTGGAGTGTAACAGGGGGCACTGAAGCTTTCTTT. As protein: CAWSVTGGTEAFF.

The V and J genes are TRBV19 and TRBJ2-5; 10 nucleotides agree with TRBD2. This CDR3 is built from 16 residues. Germline CDR1 is LNHDA and CDR2 is SQIVND (reference sequence). The V segment lost 4 bases and the J segment 3 bases; nucleotides outside the gene matches: 8. This CDR3 is CASSTLAGVRKETQYF. The CDR3 DNA reads as TGTGCCAGTAGTACCCTAGCGGGAGTGAGGAAAGAGACCCAGTACTTC. Full variable domain (missing parts from reference TRBV19 and TRBJ2-5): DGGITQSPKYLFRKEGQNVTLSCEQNLNHDAMYWYRQDPGQGLRLIYYSQIVNDFQKGDIAEGYSVSREKKESFPLTVTSAQKNPTAFYLCASSTLAGVRKETQYFGPGTRLLVL.

The V call is TRBV30, the J call TRBJ2-2; the match to TRBD2 covers 8 bases. V shed 2 bases, J shed 4 bases, and the junction held 6 bases outside the gene matches. Germline-derived CDR1 and CDR2 are GTSNPN and SVGIG (reference sequence). The CDR3 extends over 15 amino acids. DNA for the CDR3: TGTGCCTGGAGTAAAATAGCGGGGACCACCGGGGAGCTGTTTTTT. It yields the protein CAWSKIAGTTGELFF.

The chain links TRBV25-1 to TRBJ1-5, with a weak D call TRBD1 (5 bases). V lost 1 base and J 6 bases, leaving 10 bases between the germline ends. The CDR3 sequence is 14 residues long. Germline V lookup: CDR1 MGHDK, CDR2 SYGVNS. The CDR3 DNA reads TGTGCCAGCAGTGAATCCGGGGGTTCTCAGCCCCAGCATTTT. This encodes CASSESGGSQPQHF.

The genes are TRBV19 and TRBJ2-2, with 11 bases fitting TRBD2. Trimming removed 3 bases from V and 5 bases from J; junction bases left unmatched: 11. CDR1 and CDR2 from the germline V gene are LNHDA and SQIVND (reference sequence). This CDR3 comprises 18 residues. CDR3 sequence reads: CASSIPLAGGYYTGELFF. CDR3 DNA: TGTGCCAGTAGTATTCCATTAGCGGGAGGGTACTATACCGGGGAGCTGTTTTTT.

This sequence joins TRBV2 and TRBJ2-3; TRBD2 matches 7 bases. The CDR3 consists of 12 residues. The germline V gene has CDR1 SNHLY and CDR2 FYNNEI. V lost 7 bases and J lost 10; bases outside the gene matches: 8. The chain's CDR3 is CASTPEGRAQYF. CDR3 in DNA: TGTGCCAGCACCCCGGAGGGGAGGGCGCAGTATTTT.

This chain connects TRBV7-8 to TRBJ2-5, with 9 positions matching TRBD2. This CDR3 contains 16 residues. Per the germline V gene, CDR1 is SGHVS and CDR2 is FQNEAQ. J was trimmed by 4 bases and V by 0 bases; bases with no gene match: 6. CDR3 in DNA: TGTGCCAGCAGCTTAGCGGCGGGAGGGCCAGGAGAGACCCAGTACTTC. It is translated as CASSLAAGGPGETQYF.

This clone has just one count. This chain connects TRBV24-1 to TRBJ2-1, with TRBD2 matching over 12 bases. The CDR3 loop spans 15 amino acids. Trimming took 12 bases from V and 2 from J; bases not matched to a gene: 7. Germline V gene sequence: CDR1 KGHDR, CDR2 SFDVKD. The CDR3 DNA reads TGTGCCTCTACACTAGCGGGAGGTACCTACAATGAGCAGTTCTTC. Protein sequence: CASTLAGGTYNEQFF.

This chain uses TRBV9 with TRBJ1-1; D not certain. The CDR3 covers 10 residues. Germline V gene lookup returns CDR1 SGDLS and CDR2 YYNGEE. V dropped 4 bases and J dropped 13 bases, with 11 bases sitting between them. In nucleotides, the CDR3 is TGTGCCAGCAGCCCCTCACGAGGTTTCTTT. It translates to CASSPSRGFF.

The CDR3 nucleotides read TGTGCCAGCAGCCCTAGCGGGTGGGGCAATGAGCAGTTCTTC. This sequence encodes CASSPSGWGNEQFF. The chain joins TRBV11-3 to TRBJ2-1; 8 bases match TRBD2. Germline-derived CDR1 and CDR2 are SGHNT and YENEEA. The CDR3 loop spans 14 amino acids. Trimming removed 5 bases from V and 6 bases from J; junction bases left unmatched: 6.

The chain combines TRBV3-1 (or the pseudogene TRBV3-2) with TRBJ2-2, with D possibly TRBD2 on 5 matching bases. The germline CDR1 and CDR2 sequences are LGHDT and YNNKEL (reference sequence). V was cut by 5 bases and J by 5 bases, with 18 bases left in between. The CDR3 totals 16 residues. The DNA for the CDR3 is TGTGCCAGCAGCATGAGACTTAGCGTCTGGACCGGGGAGCTGTTTTTT. It translates to CASSMRLSVWTGELFF.

The rearrangement uses TRBV28 and TRBJ1-6; 7 positions match TRBD1. The germline CDR1 and CDR2 sequences are MDHEN and SYDVKM. CDR3 length equals 14 residues. The junction had 3 bases not matched to a gene; V was cut back by 6 bases and J by 4 bases. Here the CDR3 DNA reads TGTGCCAGCAGCCAGACAGGGTATAATTCACCCCTCCACTTT. As protein: CASSQTGYNSPLHF. Full variable domain (remainder filled in from reference TRBV28 and TRBJ1-6): DVKVTQSSRYLVKRTGEKVFLECVQDMDHENMFWYRQDPGLGLRLIYFSYDVKMKEKGDIPEGYSVSREKKERFSLILESASTNQTSMYLCASSQTGYNSPLHFGNGTRLTVT.

This clone was observed once. The gene calls are TRBV29-1 and TRBJ2-5; 11 bases agree with TRBD2. The CDR3 is 16 residues long. After removal of 4 bases from V and 0 bases from J, the junction contained 7 bases not matched to a gene. Germline values: CDR1 SQVTM, CDR2 ANQGSEA. CDR3 nucleotide sequence: TGCAGCGTTGCCGGGACTAGCGGTCTGTACCAAGAGACCCAGTACTTC. It codes for CSVAGTSGLYQETQYF.

The chain recombines TRBV5-4 with TRBJ2-3; TRBD2 is a possible D gene (5 bases). CDR3 length: 14 amino acids. V lost 2 bases and J lost 2, with 9 bases in between. Germline CDR1 SGHNT, CDR2 YYREEE (reference sequence). The CDR3 sequence: CASSLAGDTDTQYF. CDR3 in DNA: TGTGCCAGCAGCTTAGCCGGGGACACAGATACGCAGTATTTT.

This clone was seen a handful of times. The V call is TRBV3-1 (or the pseudogene TRBV3-2), the J call TRBJ2-1, with no clear D. The CDR3 is made up of 13 amino acids. The V gene lost 1 base and the J gene lost 7 bases, with 8 bases spanning the gap. Germline V lookup: CDR1 LGHDT, CDR2 YNNKEL (reference sequence). This CDR3 is CASSQGLENEQFF. The CDR3 DNA reads as TGTGCCAGCAGCCAAGGGCTGGAGAATGAGCAGTTCTTC.

The rearrangement links TRBV5-6 to TRBJ1-2, with 9 bases matching TRBD1. The germline V gene encodes CDR1 SGHDT and CDR2 YYEEEE. V was pared by 2 bases and J by 0 bases, with 2 bases of the junction left unmatched. CDR3 length equals 15 residues. The DNA for the CDR3 is TGTGCCAGCAGCTTCCGGGACAGGGCTAACTATGGCTACACCTTC. Translating gives CASSFRDRANYGYTF.

The V gene is TRBV6-6, the J gene TRBJ1-2, with TRBD1 as a possible D gene (5 bases). Looked up from germline, CDR1 is MNHNY and CDR2 is SVGAGI (reference sequence). V lost 7 bases and J lost 1, with 16 bases in between. CDR3 length equals 15 residues. CDR3 sequence (DNA): TGTGCCAGCAAACAATCACTCGACAGTAACTATGGCTACACCTTC. Amino acids: CASKQSLDSNYGYTF.